One T cell receptor (beta chain) is described in this entry. The antigen remains unidentified. The record originates from a study of cytomegalovirus exposure and HLA in healthy donors. V was clipped by 5 bases and J by 4 bases; unmatched bases: 4. Germline V gene data show CDR1 as SNHLY and CDR2 as FYNNEI. The CDR3 has 13 residues. Study conclusions and caveats: In a later analysis, HLA-C alleles had the fewest associated TCRs, DRB1 alleles the most. Previously analyzed data showed that most TCR beta V segments were productive at a frequency of about 87% or about 30%. A list of about 160 TCR beta chains associated with cytomegalovirus was given.

The study ran its PCR with 60 Vbeta and 13 Jbeta primers. Assay used: immunoSEQ multiplex PCR; TCRdb lists only in-frame clones, some missing. This table lists 20,000 to 25,000 clones. The sequence derives from a male donor in good health and CMV-seropositive. The sequenced sample consisted of PBMCs. The V gene is TRBV2, the J gene TRBJ1-1; 7 positions agree with TRBD1. CDR3 nucleotides: TGTGCCAGCAGTATCGCAGGGGGCACTGAAGCTTTCTTT. It is translated as CASSIAGGTEAFF.